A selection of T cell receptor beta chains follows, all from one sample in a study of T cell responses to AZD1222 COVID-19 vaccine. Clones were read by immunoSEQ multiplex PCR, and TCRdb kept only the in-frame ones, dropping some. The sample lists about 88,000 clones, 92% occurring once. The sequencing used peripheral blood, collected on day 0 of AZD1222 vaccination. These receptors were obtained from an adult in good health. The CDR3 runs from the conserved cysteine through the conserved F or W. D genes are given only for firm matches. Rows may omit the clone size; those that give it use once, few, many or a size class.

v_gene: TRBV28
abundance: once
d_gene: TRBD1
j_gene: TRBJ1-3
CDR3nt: TGTGCCAGCAGTTCCACAGGGGTCTCTGGAAACACCATATATTTT
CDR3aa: CASSSTGVSGNTIYF

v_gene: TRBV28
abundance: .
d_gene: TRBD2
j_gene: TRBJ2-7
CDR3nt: TGTGCCAGCAGTTTCCGGACTAGCGGGAGTTACGAGCAGTACTTC
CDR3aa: CASSFRTSGSYEQYF

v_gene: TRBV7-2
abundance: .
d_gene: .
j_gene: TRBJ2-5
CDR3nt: TGTGCCAGCAGCTTACTTGAGTCAGAGACCCAGTACTTC
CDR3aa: CASSLLESETQYF

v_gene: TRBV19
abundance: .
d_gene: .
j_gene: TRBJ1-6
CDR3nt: TGTGCCAGTAGTATACCGGCCCGGCAGTCACCCCTCCACTTT
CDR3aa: CASSIPARQSPLHF

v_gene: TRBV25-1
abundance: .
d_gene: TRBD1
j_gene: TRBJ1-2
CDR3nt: TGTGCCAGCAGTGCAAACAGGGGCACTTTCGGAGGCTACACCTTC
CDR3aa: CASSANRGTFGGYTF

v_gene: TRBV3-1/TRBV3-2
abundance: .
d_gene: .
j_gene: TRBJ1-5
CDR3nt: TGTGCCAGCAGCCAAGGGGGTAGCCATAGCAATCAGCCCCAGCATTTT
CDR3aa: CASSQGGSHSNQPQHF

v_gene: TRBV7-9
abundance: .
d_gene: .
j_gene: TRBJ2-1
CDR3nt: TGTGCCAGCAGCCCAGACAAAGAGATCAATGAGCAGTTCTTC
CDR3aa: CASSPDKEINEQFF

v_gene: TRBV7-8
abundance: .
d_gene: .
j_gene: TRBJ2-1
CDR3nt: TGTGCCAGCAGCTCCAGGGGAGGGGCGTACTCCTACAATGAGCAGTTCTTC
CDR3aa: CASSSRGGAYSYNEQFF

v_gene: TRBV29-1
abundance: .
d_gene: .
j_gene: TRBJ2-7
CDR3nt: TGCAGCGTTCTCAGTTACGAGCAGTACTTC
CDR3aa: CSVLSYEQYF

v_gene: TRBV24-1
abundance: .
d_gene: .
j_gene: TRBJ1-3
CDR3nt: TGTGCCACCAGTGAGGCAGGCGGAAACACCATATATTTT
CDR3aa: CATSEAGGNTIYF

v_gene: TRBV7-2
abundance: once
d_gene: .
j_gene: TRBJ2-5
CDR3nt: TGTGCCAGCAGCTTAGTAGTATGGGAGACCCAGTACTTC
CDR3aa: CASSLVVWETQYF

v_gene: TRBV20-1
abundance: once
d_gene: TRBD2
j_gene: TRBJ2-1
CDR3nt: TGCAGTGCTAGTAGGCCGGGAGGGCCGAGTAATGAGCAGTTCTTC
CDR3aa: CSASRPGGPSNEQFF

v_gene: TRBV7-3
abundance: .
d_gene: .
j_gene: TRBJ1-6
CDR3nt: TGTGCCAGCAGCTTATCCGGGAATTCACCCCTCCACTTT
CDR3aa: CASSLSGNSPLHF

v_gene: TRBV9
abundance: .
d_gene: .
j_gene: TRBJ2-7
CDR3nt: TGTGCCAGCAGCGCTCGGACCCCGGGAGCCGAGCAGTACTTC
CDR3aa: CASSARTPGAEQYF

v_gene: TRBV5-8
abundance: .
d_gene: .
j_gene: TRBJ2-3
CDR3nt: TGTGCCAGCAGCTTGGCATACACAGATACGCAGTATTTT
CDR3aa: CASSLAYTDTQYF

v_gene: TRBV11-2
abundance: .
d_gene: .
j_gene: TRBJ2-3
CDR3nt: TGTGCCAGCAGCTTATATGGCGGCGGGGCTAGCACAGATACGCAGTATTTT
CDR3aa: CASSLYGGGASTDTQYF

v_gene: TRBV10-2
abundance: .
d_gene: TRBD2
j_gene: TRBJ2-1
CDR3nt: TGCGCCAGCAATTTAGCGGGCTCCTACAATGAGCAGTTCTTC
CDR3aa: CASNLAGSYNEQFF

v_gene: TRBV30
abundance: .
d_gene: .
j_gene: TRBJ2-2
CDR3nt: TGTGCCTGGGGACTGACTAACACCGGGGAGCTGTTTTTT
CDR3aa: CAWGLTNTGELFF

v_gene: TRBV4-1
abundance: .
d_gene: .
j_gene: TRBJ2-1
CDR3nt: TGCGCCAGCAGCCAACCACGGGGCGGGCAGTCCTACAATGAGCAGTTCTTC
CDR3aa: CASSQPRGGQSYNEQFF

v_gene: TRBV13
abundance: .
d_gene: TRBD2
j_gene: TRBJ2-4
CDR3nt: TGTGCCAGCAGCTCGCAGCGGGAGATGGCCAAAAACATTCAGTACTTC
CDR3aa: CASSSQREMAKNIQYF

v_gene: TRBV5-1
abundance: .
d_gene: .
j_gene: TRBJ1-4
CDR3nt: TGCGCCAGCAGCCTGGACCTGAATGAAAAACTGTTTTTT
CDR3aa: CASSLDLNEKLFF

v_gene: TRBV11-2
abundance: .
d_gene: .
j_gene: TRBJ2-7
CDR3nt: TGTGCCAGCAGCCTGGGGGTCTCCTACGAGCAGTACTTC
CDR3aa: CASSLGVSYEQYF